The clone carrying this T cell receptor (beta chain) has just one count. The sample comes from a study of shared clonotypes between healthy human individuals. The germline V gene encodes CDR1 SGHAT and CDR2 FQNNGV. The CDR3 spans 13 residues. Trimming pared 0 bases from V and 9 bases from J, leaving 12 bases between. Sequencing used immunoSEQ multiplex PCR; TCRdb keeps in-frame clones, though not all of them. The data contain about 2.4 million clones, roughly 93% of them singletons. This chain uses TRBV11-2 with TRBJ2-7; D is perhaps TRBD1 or TRBD2 (6 bases each). The sequence derives from a man between 18 and 35 years old in good health. Some clones in this sample may be carry-over from other donors' samples. Material: naive CD4+ T cells from PBMCs. Stated subset: CD45RA+ positively selected. This CDR3 is CASSLDEGGRQYF. CDR3 DNA: TGTGCCAGCAGCTTAGATGAGGGGGGAAGGCAGTACTTC.